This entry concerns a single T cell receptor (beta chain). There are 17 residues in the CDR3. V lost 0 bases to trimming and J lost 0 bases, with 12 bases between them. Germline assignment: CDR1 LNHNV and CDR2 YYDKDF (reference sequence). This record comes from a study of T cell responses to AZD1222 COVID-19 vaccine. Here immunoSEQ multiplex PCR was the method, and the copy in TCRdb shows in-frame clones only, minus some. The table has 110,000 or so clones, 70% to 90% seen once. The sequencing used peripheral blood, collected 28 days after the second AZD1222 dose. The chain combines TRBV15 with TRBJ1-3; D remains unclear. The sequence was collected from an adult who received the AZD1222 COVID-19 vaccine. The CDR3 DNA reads TGTGCCACCAGCAGAGACCCCCCACGGCTCTCTGGAAACACCATATATTTT. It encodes CATSRDPPRLSGNTIYF.